These 8 T cell receptor beta chains originate from one sample sequenced in a study of early T cells in non-severe SARS-CoV-2 infection. Each CDR3 protein gets one entry after TCRdb re-called the 5' RACE reads with MiXCR. Among fewer than 65,000 distinct CDR3 sequences listed, less than 9.5% were seen once. The sequencing used whole blood, collected at baseline. The receptors stem from an adult who was a healthcare worker with PCR-confirmed SARS-CoV-2 infection or an uninfected control (not recorded which).

This clonotype was observed many times. This CDR3 is CASSLRGQHLNYGYTF. CDR3 DNA: TGTGCCAGCAGCTTAAGGGGACAGCACCTTAACTATGGCTACACCTTC. The gene calls are TRBV7-2 and TRBJ1-2; TRBD1 aligns across 7 bases. J was trimmed by 1 base and V by 2 bases; bases with no gene match: 7. Germline V gene lookup returns CDR1 SGHTA and CDR2 FQGNSA. The CDR3 has 16 amino acids.

This clonotype was counted a few times. Relative to the germline gene, one junction end is altered; a read error may explain this. The CDR3, as DNA: TGTGCCAGCAGCTCTTTTTCAGGGAGTACTGAAGTTTTCTTT. Translated, it gives CASSSFSGSTEVFF. This chain uses TRBV7-3 with TRBJ1-1; D is possibly TRBD1 (5 bases). The CDR3 covers 14 residues. In germline, CDR1 is SGHTA, CDR2 FQGTGA.

This clonotype was detected many times. The chain is built from TRBV29-1 and TRBJ2-4; no definite D call. Trimming took off 0 bases at V and 1 base at J, with 4 bases between the two ends. CDR3 length: 13 amino acids. The V gene's germline CDR1 is SQVTM and CDR2 ANQGSEA. CDR3 protein: CSVEEGAKNIQYF. The CDR3 DNA is TGCAGCGTTGAAGAGGGGGCCAAAAACATTCAGTACTTC.

This clonotype was observed at least ten times. The CDR3 here is CASRGLVTDTQYF. CDR3 DNA sequence: TGTGCCTCAAGGGGGCTGGTGACAGATACGCAGTATTTT. This chain connects TRBV30 to TRBJ2-3, with TRBD1 matching 7 bases. This CDR3 contains 13 residues. Germline CDR1 GTSNPN, CDR2 SVGIG (reference sequence). With V trimmed by 7 bases and J by 3 bases, 7 bases remained unmatched.

This chain links TRBV7-9 with TRBJ1-2; possibly TRBD1 for D (6 bases). V was clipped by 5 bases and J by 0 bases, with 16 bases between them. CDR1 and CDR2 from the germline V gene are SEHNR and FQNEAQ (reference sequence). This CDR3 contains 16 residues. CDR3 sequence: CASSVPYRAANYGYTF. DNA of the CDR3: TGTGCCAGCAGCGTTCCGTACAGGGCGGCTAACTATGGCTACACCTTC.

The chain is built from TRBV4-2 and TRBJ2-3; D gene uncertain. Germline loops: CDR1 LGHNA, CDR2 YNFKEQ. Trimming removed 9 bases from V and 1 base from J, with 5 bases in between. The CDR3 extends over 11 amino acids. As DNA, the CDR3 is TGTGCCAGTCATCGCACAGATACGCAGTATTTT. This sequence encodes CASHRTDTQYF.

The V and J genes are TRBV20-1 and TRBJ2-1; TRBD2 matches 7 bases. The CDR3 has 14 amino acids. Trimming took 4 bases from V and 4 from J; bases not matched to a gene: 7. Germline CDR1 DFQATT, CDR2 SNEGSKA (reference sequence). The CDR3 region has the DNA TGCAGTGCTACTTCGTGGGAGGGGTACAATGAGCAGTTCTTC. Translating it yields CSATSWEGYNEQFF.

This chain uses TRBV27 with TRBJ1-1, with a possible D match to TRBD1 (6 bases). With 3 bases removed from V and 0 bases from J, the gap between germline ends came to 14 bases. The CDR3 length is 16 residues. The germline V gene has CDR1 MNHEY and CDR2 SMNVEV (reference sequence). CDR3: CASSLGGGGMNTEAFF. CDR3 DNA sequence: TGTGCCAGCAGTTTGGGAGGGGGGGGGATGAACACTGAAGCTTTCTTT.